This T cell receptor (beta chain) appears in the sequencing data of a study of shared clonotypes between healthy human individuals. There were no recent acute infections or vaccinations among the donors, who were healthy HIV-negative adults. J was trimmed by 4 bases and V by 1 base; bases with no gene match: 12. Germline V gene sequence: CDR1 SGHNT, CDR2 YYREEE (reference sequence). The length of the CDR3 is 17 residues. Replicate sorted-subset PCRs were loaded with approximately 200 ng DNA, 30,000 to 35,000 T cell genomes. Data came from immunoSEQ multiplex PCR; TCRdb stores just in-frame clones and leaves some out. This table holds 1.5 million to 1.9 million clones, 95% to 99% found once.

The chain carries TRBV5-4 and TRBJ2-7; TRBD2 matches 9 bases. Sequenced sample: naive CD4+ T cells sorted from blood. Subset reported: CD45RA+ positively selected. The receptor was derived from a man younger than 40 in good health. DNA of the CDR3: TGTGCCAGCAGCTTGTCCCAGCCGGGACTAGCACTTTACGAGCAGTACTTC. Translating gives CASSLSQPGLALYEQYF.